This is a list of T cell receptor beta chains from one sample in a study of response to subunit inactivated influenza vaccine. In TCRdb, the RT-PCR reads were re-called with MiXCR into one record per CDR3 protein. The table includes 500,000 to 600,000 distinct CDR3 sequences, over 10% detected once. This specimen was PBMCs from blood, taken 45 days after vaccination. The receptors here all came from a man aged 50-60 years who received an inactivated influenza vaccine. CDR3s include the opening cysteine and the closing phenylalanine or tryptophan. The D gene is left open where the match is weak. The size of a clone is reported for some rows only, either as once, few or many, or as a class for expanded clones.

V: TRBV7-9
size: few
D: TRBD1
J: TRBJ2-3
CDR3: CASSSMFRDRGTDTQYF
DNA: TGTGCCAGCAGCTCTATGTTCCGGGACAGGGGCACAGATACGCAGTATTTT

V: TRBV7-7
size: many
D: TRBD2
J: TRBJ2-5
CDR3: CASSPGSGGAGFETQYF
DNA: TGTGCTAGCAGCCCCGGCAGCGGGGGGGCCGGTTTCGAGACCCAGTACTTC

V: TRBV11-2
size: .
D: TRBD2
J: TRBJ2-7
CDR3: CASSLLREGSYEQYF
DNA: TGTGCCAGCAGCTTACTGCGGGAGGGCTCCTACGAGCAGTACTTC

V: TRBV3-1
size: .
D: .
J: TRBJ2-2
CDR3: CASSQVRGPGELFF
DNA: TGTGCCAGCAGCCAAGTACGGGGTCCCGGGGAGCTGTTTTTT

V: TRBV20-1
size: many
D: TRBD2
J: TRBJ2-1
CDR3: CSASSGTVNEQFF
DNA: TGCAGTGCAAGTAGCGGGACGGTAAATGAGCAGTTCTTC

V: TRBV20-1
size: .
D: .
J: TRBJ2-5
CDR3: CSASLMAGVETQYF
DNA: TGCAGTGCTAGTTTGATGGCAGGGGTGGAGACCCAGTACTTC

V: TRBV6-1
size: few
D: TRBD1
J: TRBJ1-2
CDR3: CASSQGVTGYGYTF
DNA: TGTGCCAGCTCCCAGGGGGTTACGGGCTATGGCTACACCTTC

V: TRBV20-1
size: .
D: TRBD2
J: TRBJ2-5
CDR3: CSARSTSFDQGYQETQYF
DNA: TGCAGTGCTCGATCGACTAGCTTCGACCAAGGTTACCAAGAGACCCAGTACTTC

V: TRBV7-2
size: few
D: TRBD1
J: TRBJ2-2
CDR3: CASSVGTGGSRELFF
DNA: TGTGCCAGCAGCGTAGGGACAGGGGGGTCCCGGGAGCTGTTTTTT

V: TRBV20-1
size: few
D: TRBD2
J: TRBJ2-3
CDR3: CAYEGREDTQYF
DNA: TGCGCTTATGAGGGGAGGGAAGATACGCAGTATTTT

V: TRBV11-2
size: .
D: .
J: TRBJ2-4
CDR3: CASSLDLAGFRYF
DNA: TGTGCCAGCAGCTTAGATCTTGCCGGTTTTCGGTACTTC

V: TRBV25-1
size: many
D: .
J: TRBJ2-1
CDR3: CASSDGSSYNEQFF
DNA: TGTGCCAGCAGTGATGGCAGCTCCTACAATGAGCAGTTCTTC

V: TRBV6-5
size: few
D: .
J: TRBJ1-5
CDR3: CASSYGAGINQPQHF
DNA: TGTGCCAGCAGTTACGGGGCAGGGATTAATCAGCCCCAGCATTTT

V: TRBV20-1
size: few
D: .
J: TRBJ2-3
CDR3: CSARRAVTDTQYF
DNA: TGCAGTGCTAGGAGGGCGGTCACAGATACGCAGTATTTT

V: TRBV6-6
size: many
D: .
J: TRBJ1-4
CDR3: CASSYSSEKLFF
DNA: TGTGCCAGCAGTTACAGTTCTGAAAAACTGTTTTTT

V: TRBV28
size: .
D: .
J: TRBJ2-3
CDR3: CASSSWTLSTDTQYF
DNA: TGTGCCAGCAGTTCCTGGACCCTCAGCACAGATACGCAGTATTTT

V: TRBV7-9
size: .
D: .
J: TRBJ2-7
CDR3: CASSFPGPPYEQYF
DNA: TGTGCCAGCAGCTTCCCAGGGCCCCCTTACGAGCAGTACTTC

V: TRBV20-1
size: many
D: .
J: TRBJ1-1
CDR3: CSASGFGGNTEAFF
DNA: TGCAGTGCTAGTGGGTTCGGCGGAAACACTGAAGCTTTCTTT

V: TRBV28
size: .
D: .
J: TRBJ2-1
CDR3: CASSPYFNTDNEQFF
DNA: TGTGCCAGCAGCCCGTACTTCAACACTGACAATGAGCAGTTCTTC

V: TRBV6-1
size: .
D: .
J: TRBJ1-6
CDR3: CASSPGGVGNSPLHF
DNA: TGTGCCAGCAGCCCGGGCGGGGTCGGTAATTCACCCCTCCACTTT

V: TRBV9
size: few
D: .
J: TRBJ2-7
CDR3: CASSSTFRREYEQYF
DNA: TGTGCCAGCAGCTCAACTTTCAGGAGGGAGTACGAGCAGTACTTC

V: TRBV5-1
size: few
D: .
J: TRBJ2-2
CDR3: CASSLDEGWAGELFF
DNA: TGCGCCAGCAGCTTGGATGAGGGATGGGCCGGGGAGCTGTTTTTT

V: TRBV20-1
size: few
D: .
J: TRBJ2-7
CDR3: CSASRLKYYEQYF
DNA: TGCAGTGCCAGCCGGCTGAAGTACTACGAGCAGTACTTC

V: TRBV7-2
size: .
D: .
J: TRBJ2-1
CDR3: CASSEPTPRAGQFF
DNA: TGTGCCAGCAGCGAACCGACGCCCCGGGCAGGGCAGTTCTTC

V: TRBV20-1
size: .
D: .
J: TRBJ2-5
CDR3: CSARDLRGGSQETQYF
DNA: TGCAGTGCTAGAGATCTGAGGGGGGGAAGCCAAGAGACCCAGTACTTC

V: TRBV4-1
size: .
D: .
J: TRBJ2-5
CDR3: CASSQVGGDETQYF
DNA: TGCGCCAGCAGCCAAGTGGGTGGGGATGAGACCCAGTACTTC

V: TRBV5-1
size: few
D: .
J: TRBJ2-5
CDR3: CASSSRLQETQYF
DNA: TGCGCCAGCAGCTCCCGGTTGCAAGAGACCCAGTACTTC

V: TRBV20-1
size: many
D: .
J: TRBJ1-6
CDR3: CSAAGRVTNSPLHF
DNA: TGCAGTGCTGCCGGGAGGGTCACCAATTCACCCCTCCACTTT

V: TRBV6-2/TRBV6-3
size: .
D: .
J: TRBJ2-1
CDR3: CASSYFSGEQFF
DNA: TGTGCCAGCAGTTACTTCAGCGGTGAGCAGTTCTTC

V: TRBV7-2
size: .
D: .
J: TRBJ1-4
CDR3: CASSEMGMRAEKLFF
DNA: TGTGCCAGCAGCGAGATGGGTATGCGCGCCGAAAAACTGTTTTTT

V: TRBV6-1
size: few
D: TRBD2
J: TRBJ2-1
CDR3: CASSGSLAVISITSEQFF
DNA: TGTGCCAGCAGTGGGTCCCTAGCGGTCATAAGTATAACAAGTGAGCAGTTCTTC

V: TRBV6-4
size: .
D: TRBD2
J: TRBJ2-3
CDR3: CASSYGTSGRAPSTDTQYF
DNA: TGTGCCAGCAGCTACGGGACTAGCGGGAGGGCGCCTAGCACAGATACGCAGTATTTT

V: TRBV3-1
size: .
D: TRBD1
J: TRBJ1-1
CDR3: CASSWTGEPNTEAFF
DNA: TGTGCCAGCAGTTGGACAGGGGAGCCGAACACTGAAGCTTTCTTT

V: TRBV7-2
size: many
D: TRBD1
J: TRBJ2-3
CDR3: CASSSDRYSDTQYF
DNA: TGTGCCAGCAGCTCGGACAGGTACTCAGATACGCAGTATTTT

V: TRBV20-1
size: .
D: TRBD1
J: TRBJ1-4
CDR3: CSATTGPDEKLFF
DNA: TGCAGTGCTACGACAGGGCCGGATGAAAAACTGTTTTTT

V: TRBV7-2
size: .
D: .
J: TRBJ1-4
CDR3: CASSQDATNEKLFF
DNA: TGTGCCAGCAGCCAGGACGCAACTAATGAAAAACTGTTTTTT

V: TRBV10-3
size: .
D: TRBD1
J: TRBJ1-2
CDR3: CAITGQGAFDGYTF
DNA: TGTGCCATCACAGGACAGGGGGCTTTCGATGGCTACACCTTC